This T cell receptor (beta chain) was found in a study of shared clonotypes between healthy human individuals. Measured with immunoSEQ multiplex PCR; TCRdb has only the in-frame clones, and not every one. The sample gives about 750,000 clones, roughly 92% of which show up once; 24% is in the top ten. CD8 cells classed as naive were CD45RO-negative and positively selected for CCR7, excluding terminally differentiated effector memory CD45RA+ cells. This receptor was taken from a man aged 25-45 years in good health. The specimen was naive CD8+ T cells sorted from blood.

The CDR3 reads CASSLDPSALNEQYF. CDR3 in DNA: TGTGCCAGCAGCTTAGACCCTAGCGCGTTAAACGAGCAGTACTTC. V and J are TRBV7-2 and TRBJ2-7; maybe TRBD2 (6 bases). V lost 1 base and J lost 5, with 15 bases in between. Germline V CDR1 and CDR2: SGHTA, FQGNSA. CDR3 length: 15 amino acids.